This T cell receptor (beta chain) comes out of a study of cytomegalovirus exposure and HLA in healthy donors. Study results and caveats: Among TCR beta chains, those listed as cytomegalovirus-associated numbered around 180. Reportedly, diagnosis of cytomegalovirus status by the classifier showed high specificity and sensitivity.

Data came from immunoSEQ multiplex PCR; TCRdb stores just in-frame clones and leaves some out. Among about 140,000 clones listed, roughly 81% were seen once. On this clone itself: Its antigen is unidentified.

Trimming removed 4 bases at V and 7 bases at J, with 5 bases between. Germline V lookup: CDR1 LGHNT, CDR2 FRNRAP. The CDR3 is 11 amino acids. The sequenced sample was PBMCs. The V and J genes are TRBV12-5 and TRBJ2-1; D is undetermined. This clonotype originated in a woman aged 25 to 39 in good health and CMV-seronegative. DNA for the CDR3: TGTGCTAGTGGTTCCGTGAATGAGCAGTTCTTC. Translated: CASGSVNEQFF.